The 19 T cell receptor beta chains in this list originate from one sample, sequenced in a study of T cells after yellow fever vaccination. TCRdb reprocessed the 5' RACE reads via MiXCR and lists one record per CDR3 protein. Of some 160,000 distinct CDR3 sequences in the sample, roughly 9% were seen once. The sequenced sample was CD8+ T cells sorted from PBMCs, obtained 45 days after the yellow fever booster vaccination. All receptors derive from a man aged 18-30 years who received the YFV17D yellow fever vaccine.

This clonotype occurred many times. The rearrangement uses TRBV6-5 and TRBJ2-5; possible D gene TRBD2, 7 bases. Looked up from germline, CDR1 is MNHEY and CDR2 is SVGAGI. The CDR3 is 17 amino acids. The V gene lost 2 bases and the J gene lost 0 bases, with 16 bases spanning the gap. CDR3 sequence: CASSYNGGGAYQETQYF. The CDR3 DNA reads as TGTGCCAGCAGTTACAACGGTGGGGGGGCCTACCAAGAGACCCAGTACTTC.

This chain connects TRBV4-3 to TRBJ1-1; D is perhaps TRBD1 (6 bases). The CDR3 runs to 13 residues. V gave up 1 base and J gave up 8 bases, with 11 bases separating them. CDR1 and CDR2 (germline): LGHNA, YSLEER. CDR3 in DNA: TGCGCCAGCAGCCAAGGGTCTCAGGGGGAAGCTTTCTTT. It is translated as CASSQGSQGEAFF.

This clonotype has more than one count but fewer than ten. This chain links TRBV14 with TRBJ1-2; D gene unclear. The CDR3 is 13 amino acids. Germline V lookup: CDR1 SGHDN, CDR2 FVKESK. The germline V and J ends were trimmed by 3 bases and 2 bases, with 7 bases remaining between them. Here the CDR3 reads CASSQGGNYGYTF. The CDR3 coding sequence is TGTGCCAGCAGCCAGGGCGGAAACTATGGCTACACCTTC. The complete variable domain, with remaining parts taken from reference TRBV14 and TRBJ1-2, reads EAGVTQFPSHSVIEKGQTVTLRCDPISGHDNLYWYRRVMGKEIKFLLHFVKESKQDESGMPNNRFLAERTGGTYSTLKVQPAELEDSGVYFCASSQGGNYGYTFGSGTRLTVV.

The rearrangement uses TRBV4-1 and TRBJ1-1; D not certain. Trimming cost V 3 bases and J 6 bases, with 8 bases left between them. This CDR3 is 12 amino acids long. From germline, CDR1 is MGHRA and CDR2 YSYEKL. This CDR3 is CASSHSSPEAFF. In DNA form, the CDR3 reads TGCGCCAGCAGCCATAGCTCCCCTGAAGCTTTCTTT.

This clonotype was seen a handful of times. V gene TRBV9 combines with J gene TRBJ2-5; tentative D call: TRBD1 (7 bases). The CDR3 is made up of 15 amino acids. The V gene lost 2 bases and the J gene lost 4 bases, with 15 bases spanning the gap. The germline gives CDR1 SGDLS, CDR2 YYNGEE. The CDR3: CASSVTQGGGETQYF. CDR3 DNA: TGTGCCAGCAGCGTCACCCAGGGGGGAGGAGAGACCCAGTACTTC.

This clonotype was seen ten or more times. The chain recombines TRBV11-2 with TRBJ1-2; D is uncertain. V lost 1 base and J 1 base, leaving 1 base between the germline ends. The germline gives CDR1 SGHAT, CDR2 FQNNGV. The CDR3 covers 12 residues. Here the CDR3 DNA reads TGTGCCAGCAGCTTAGTTAACTATGGCTACACCTTC. Its translation: CASSLVNYGYTF. Using reference TRBV11-2 and TRBJ1-2 for the parts outside the CDR3, the full variable domain is EAGVAQSPRYKIIEKRQSVAFWCNPISGHATLYWYQQILGQGPKLLIQFQNNGVVDDSQLPKDRFSAERLKGVDSTLKIQPAKLEDSAVYLCASSLVNYGYTFGSGTRLTVV.

The CDR3 sequence is CATSRAPGTGIQPQHF. The CDR3, as DNA: TGTGCCACCAGCAGAGCCCCCGGGACAGGGATCCAGCCCCAGCATTTT. The chain uses TRBV15 and TRBJ1-5; the match to TRBD1 covers 9 bases. Trimming took 1 base from V and 7 from J; bases not matched to a gene: 8. The V gene's germline CDR1 is LNHNV and CDR2 YYDKDF (reference sequence). The CDR3 is made up of 16 amino acids.

This clonotype has ten or more counts. The chain is built from TRBV4-1 and TRBJ2-2; D gene unclear. Germline CDR1 reads MGHRA; CDR2 reads YSYEKL. The CDR3 consists of 13 residues. The V end lost 2 bases, the J end lost 1 base, and 2 bases lay between the germline ends. The CDR3 sequence is CASSQLNTGELFF. CDR3 sequence (DNA): TGCGCCAGCAGCCAACTGAACACCGGGGAGCTGTTTTTT.

The CDR3 DNA reads as TGTGCCAGCAGTCTGTGGTTCCGTAAACAAGAGACCCAGTACTTC. It encodes CASSLWFRKQETQYF. This chain connects TRBV7-2 to TRBJ2-5; D gene ambiguous. The germline CDR1 and CDR2 sequences are SGHTA and FQGNSA. V dropped 6 bases and J dropped 2 bases, with 16 bases sitting between them. The CDR3 has 15 amino acids.

The rearrangement links TRBV6-5 to TRBJ2-7; TRBD1 agrees at 10 bases. There are 15 residues in the CDR3. Germline CDR1 MNHEY, CDR2 SVGAGI. J gave up 1 base and V 5 bases, and 5 bases lay outside the gene matches. The CDR3, as DNA: TGTGCCAGCAGTCAGGGACAGGGGATGTCCTACGAGCAGTACTTC. Translation gives CASSQGQGMSYEQYF.

This clonotype was found many times. V gene TRBV7-9 combines with J gene TRBJ2-1; 8 bases align to TRBD1. V shed 5 bases, J shed 0 bases, and the junction held 6 bases outside the gene matches. The CDR3 totals 16 residues. Germline V CDR1 and CDR2: SEHNR, FQNEAQ (reference sequence). As DNA, the CDR3 is TGTGCCAGCAGCACGGCGCAGGGGGCCTCCTACAATGAGCAGTTCTTC. Translating gives CASSTAQGASYNEQFF. Combining the CDR3 with reference TRBV7-9 and TRBJ2-1 gives the whole variable domain DTGVSQNPRHKITKRGQNVTFRCDPISEHNRLYWYRQTLGQGPEFLTYFQNEAQLEKSRLLSDRFSAERPKGSFSTLEIQRTEQGDSAMYLCASSTAQGASYNEQFFGPGTRLTVL.

This clonotype turned up a few times. The CDR3 DNA is TGCGCCAGCAGCCGCGGCCGGACAGGCCGATATGGCTACACCTTC. Its protein product is CASSRGRTGRYGYTF. The chain recombines TRBV4-1 with TRBJ1-2; 7 positions match TRBD1. This CDR3 comprises 15 residues. Per germline, CDR1 MGHRA and CDR2 YSYEKL. After removal of 4 bases from V and 5 bases from J, the junction contained 10 bases not matched to a gene.

The chain joins TRBV7-9 to TRBJ2-3, with 8 bases identical to TRBD1. The ends lost 4 bases at V and 3 bases at J; junction bases unmatched: 3. The CDR3 totals 14 residues. The germline V gene encodes CDR1 SEHNR and CDR2 FQNEAQ (reference sequence). CDR3 DNA sequence: TGTGCCAGCAGCTCCCGACAGGGGACAGATACGCAGTATTTT. Translated: CASSSRQGTDTQYF.

The chain combines TRBV7-9 with TRBJ2-7; 7 bases fit TRBD1. Germline CDR1 reads SEHNR; CDR2 reads FQNEAQ (reference sequence). V trimming: 4 bases; J trimming: 3 bases; junction bases outside the gene matches: 6. The CDR3 spans 14 residues. The CDR3 coding sequence is TGTGCCAGCAGCTGGGACAGCGCAGGCTACGAGCAGTACGTC. Translated: CASSWDSAGYEQYV.

The V and J genes are TRBV29-1 and TRBJ1-1, with unresolved D. The germline V and J ends were trimmed by 4 bases and 0 bases, with 9 bases remaining between them. The V gene's germline CDR1 is SQVTM and CDR2 ANQGSEA. This CDR3 has 13 amino acids. The CDR3 spells CSVVAGLNTEAFF. CDR3 nucleotides: TGCAGCGTTGTCGCCGGGTTGAACACTGAAGCTTTCTTT.

The V call is TRBV20-1, the J call TRBJ2-3, with TRBD2 as a possible D gene (6 bases). The V end was cut by 7 bases, the J end by 5 bases, with 22 bases between. Per the germline V gene, CDR1 is DFQATT and CDR2 is SNEGSKA (reference sequence). The CDR3 spans 15 residues. CDR3 sequence reads: CSDPRGNCFGDTQYF. In DNA, the CDR3 is TGCAGTGATCCCCGGGGGAATTGTTTTGGAGATACGCAGTATTTT.

This clonotype came up a few times. The chain is built from TRBV6-6 and TRBJ1-1; D remains unclear. This CDR3 has 11 residues. The V gene's germline CDR1 is MNHNY and CDR2 SVGAGI (reference sequence). V dropped 10 bases and J dropped 1 base, with 7 bases sitting between them. Here the CDR3 reads CAISGNTEAFF. For the CDR3, the DNA is TGTGCCATCAGCGGGAACACTGAAGCTTTCTTT.

The V gene is TRBV7-2, the J gene TRBJ2-7; D unclear. This CDR3 comprises 14 residues. The V and J ends lost 2 bases and 3 bases respectively, with 11 bases between them. In germline, CDR1 is SGHTA, CDR2 FQGNSA. Here the CDR3 reads CASSLWPGVYEQYF. DNA for the CDR3: TGTGCCAGCAGCTTATGGCCTGGAGTCTACGAGCAGTACTTC.

The table lists this clonotype with a few counts. The V and J genes are TRBV20-1 and TRBJ2-7; a possible D gene is TRBD1 (6 bases). V dropped 3 bases and J dropped 2 bases, with 26 bases sitting between them. This CDR3 is 18 amino acids long. Germline V CDR1 and CDR2: DFQATT, SNEGSKA (reference sequence). In DNA form, the CDR3 reads TGCAGTGCTAGGATTTTATCCACCGGACAGCTATGGACCTACGAGCAGTACGTC. It yields the protein CSARILSTGQLWTYEQYV.